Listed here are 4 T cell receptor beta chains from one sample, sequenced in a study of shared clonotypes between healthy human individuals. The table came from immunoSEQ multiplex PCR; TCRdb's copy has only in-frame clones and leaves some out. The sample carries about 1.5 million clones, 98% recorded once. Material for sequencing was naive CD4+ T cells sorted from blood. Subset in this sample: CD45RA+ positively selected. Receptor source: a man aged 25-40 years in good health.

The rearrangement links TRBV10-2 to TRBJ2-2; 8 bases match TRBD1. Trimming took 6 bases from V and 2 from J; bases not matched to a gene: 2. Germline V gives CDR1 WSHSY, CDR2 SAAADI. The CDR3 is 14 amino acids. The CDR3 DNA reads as TGCGCCAGCAGGACAGGGGCAAACACCGGGGAGCTGTTTTTT. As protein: CASRTGANTGELFF.

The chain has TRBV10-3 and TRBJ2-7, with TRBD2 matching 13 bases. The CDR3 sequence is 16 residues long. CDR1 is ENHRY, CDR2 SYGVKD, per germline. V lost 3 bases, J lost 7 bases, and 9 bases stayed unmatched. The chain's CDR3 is CAISDSSGTSGKEQYF. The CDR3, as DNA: TGTGCCATCAGTGACAGCTCCGGGACTAGCGGGAAGGAGCAGTACTTC.

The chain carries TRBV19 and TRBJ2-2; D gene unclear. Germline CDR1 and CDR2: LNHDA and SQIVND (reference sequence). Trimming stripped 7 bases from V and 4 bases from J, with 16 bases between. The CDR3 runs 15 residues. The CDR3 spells CASTPSTPGTGELFF. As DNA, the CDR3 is TGTGCCAGTACCCCCTCCACCCCGGGCACCGGGGAGCTGTTTTTT. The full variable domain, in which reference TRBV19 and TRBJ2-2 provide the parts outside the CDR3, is DGGITQSPKYLFRKEGQNVTLSCEQNLNHDAMYWYRQDPGQGLRLIYYSQIVNDFQKGDIAEGYSVSREKKESFPLTVTSAQKNPTAFYLCASTPSTPGTGELFFGEGSRLTVL.

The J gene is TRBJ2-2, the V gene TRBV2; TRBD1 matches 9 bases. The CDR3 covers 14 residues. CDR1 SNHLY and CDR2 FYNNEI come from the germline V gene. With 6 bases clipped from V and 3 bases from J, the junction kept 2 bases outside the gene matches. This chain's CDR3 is CASRQGADTGELFF. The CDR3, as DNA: TGTGCCAGCAGACAGGGGGCTGACACCGGGGAGCTGTTTTTT. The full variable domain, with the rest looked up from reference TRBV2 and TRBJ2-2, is EPEVTQTPSHQVTQMGQEVILRCVPISNHLYFYWYRQILGQKVEFLVSFYNNEISEKSEIFDDQFSVERPDGSNFTLKIRSTKLEDSAMYFCASRQGADTGELFFGEGSRLTVL.